The 27 T cell receptor beta chains reported below all come from one sample, sequenced in a study of cytomegalovirus exposure and HLA in healthy donors. 13 Jbeta primers and 60 Vbeta primers were used for the PCR. TCRdb's copy holds only in-frame clones and misses some; the assay was immunoSEQ multiplex PCR. The data contain about 96,000 clones, 60% to 75% of them seen just once; the ten biggest clones take up 2.5% to 3%. The specimen was PBMCs. These receptors came from a female donor in good health and CMV-seropositive.

The genes are TRBV5-4 and TRBJ2-2; D is unresolved. V was clipped by 2 bases and J by 5 bases, with 4 bases between them. This CDR3 spans 12 amino acids. CDR1 is SGHNT and CDR2 is YYREEE in the germline V gene (reference sequence). CDR3 sequence (DNA): TGTGCCAGCAGCTTTCGTACCGGGGAGCTGTTTTTT. Encoded protein: CASSFRTGELFF.

A few counts support this clone. This chain connects TRBV6-1 to TRBJ2-7; 10 nucleotides agree with TRBD1. The CDR3 contains 14 residues. The trim removed 7 bases at V and 6 bases at J, leaving 9 bases unmatched. Germline V CDR1 and CDR2: MNHNS, SASEGT. The CDR3 here is CASTEDRGQVEQYF. The CDR3 nucleotides are TGTGCCAGCACCGAAGACAGGGGGCAGGTCGAGCAGTACTTC.

CDR3 sequence reads: CASSRSPSNEQFF. The CDR3 bases are TGTGCCAGCAGTCGGAGCCCATCCAATGAGCAGTTCTTC. The gene calls are TRBV6-5 and TRBJ2-1; no clear D. Germline V gene lookup returns CDR1 MNHEY and CDR2 SVGAGI. Trimming left V 5 bases short and J 6 bases short, with 11 bases between. This CDR3 is built from 13 residues.

This clone was observed a few times. The V and J genes are TRBV19 and TRBJ1-1; D call uncertain. Germline V gene sequence: CDR1 LNHDA, CDR2 SQIVND (reference sequence). Between the trimmed V and J ends, which lost 10 bases and 1 base, there was a span of 7 bases. This CDR3 is built from 11 residues. The CDR3 DNA is TGTGCCACGAGACAGAACACTGAAGCTTTCTTT. Its protein product is CATRQNTEAFF.

The rearrangement links TRBV6-5 to TRBJ2-7, with D perhaps TRBD1 (5 bases). The CDR3 runs to 13 residues. Per germline, CDR1 MNHEY and CDR2 SVGAGI. V lost 6 bases to trimming and J lost 1 base, with 10 bases between them. In DNA form, the CDR3 reads TGTGCCAGCAGCTTACAGGAGTCCTACGAGCAGTACTTC. Its translation: CASSLQESYEQYF.

V is TRBV11-3 and J is TRBJ2-2, with 11 bases matching TRBD2. V was clipped by 5 bases and J by 8 bases; unmatched bases: 4. Germline loops: CDR1 SGHNT, CDR2 YENEEA. This CDR3 has 14 residues. The CDR3 loop is CASSALAGAGELFF. The CDR3 DNA reads TGTGCCAGCAGCGCACTAGCGGGGGCAGGGGAGCTGTTTTTT. The whole variable domain, remainder taken from reference TRBV11-3 and TRBJ2-2, is EAGVVQSPRYKIIEKKQPVAFWCNPISGHNTLYWYLQNLGQGPELLIRYENEEAVDDSQLPKDRFSAERLKGVDSTLKIQPAELGDSAVYLCASSALAGAGELFFGEGSRLTVL.

This chain links TRBV4-2 with TRBJ2-1; the match to TRBD2 covers 11 bases. The CDR3 contains 18 residues. Germline V gene lookup returns CDR1 LGHNA and CDR2 YNFKEQ. The V and J ends lost 0 bases and 4 bases, in that order; junction bases with no gene match: 8. As DNA, the CDR3 is TGTGCCAGCAGCCAAGACCTAGCGGGGGGCTGGGGATACAATGAGCAGTTCTTC. Translated, it gives CASSQDLAGGWGYNEQFF.

This rearrangement joins TRBV29-1 to TRBJ2-1; 13 bases map to TRBD2. This CDR3 region has 11 residues. Germline V lookup: CDR1 SQVTM, CDR2 ANQGSEA. J gave up 13 bases and V 5 bases, and 2 bases lay outside the gene matches. CDR3 sequence (DNA): TGCAGCGTTCGGACTAGCGGGAGCCAGTTCTTC. Its translation: CSVRTSGSQFF.

The gene calls are TRBV29-1 and TRBJ2-7, with 13 bases aligning to TRBD2. This CDR3 has 14 residues. Unmatched junction bases numbered 3, after V lost 4 bases and J lost 3 bases. Germline assignment: CDR1 SQVTM and CDR2 ANQGSEA. CDR3 in amino acids: CSVVGLAGSYEQYF. CDR3 sequence (DNA): TGCAGCGTTGTGGGACTAGCGGGGAGCTACGAGCAGTACTTC.

The chain is built from TRBV29-1 and TRBJ1-5; 7 bases line up with TRBD1. V was clipped by 6 bases and J by 4 bases; unmatched bases: 6. Germline-derived CDR1 and CDR2 are SQVTM and ANQGSEA. The CDR3 has 13 residues. As DNA, the CDR3 is TGCAGCGTGGCGAACAGGGGTAATCAGCCCCAGCATTTT. Translating gives CSVANRGNQPQHF.

This sequence joins TRBV5-4 and TRBJ2-7; 7 bases line up with TRBD1. This CDR3 spans 14 amino acids. With 2 bases clipped from V and 0 bases from J, the junction kept 2 bases outside the gene matches. Germline V gives CDR1 SGHNT, CDR2 YYREEE (reference sequence). CDR3 coding DNA: TGTGCCAGCAGCTTCAGACAGGGCTCCTACGAGCAGTACTTC. Translation gives CASSFRQGSYEQYF.

The chain uses TRBV7-9 and TRBJ2-7; TRBD2 is a possible D gene (5 bases). CDR1 is SEHNR, CDR2 FQNEAQ, per germline (reference sequence). V lost 5 bases and J lost 2, with 13 bases in between. The CDR3 contains 14 residues. The DNA of the CDR3 is TGTGCCAGCAGCGGGCGGGTTGCGACCTACGAGCAGTACTTC. As protein: CASSGRVATYEQYF.

The CDR3 here is CAWSRGGNEQFF. For the CDR3, the DNA is TGTGCCTGGAGTAGGGGCGGCAATGAGCAGTTCTTC. The chain uses TRBV30 and TRBJ2-1; possibly TRBD1 for D (5 bases). Germline assignment: CDR1 GTSNPN and CDR2 SVGIG (reference sequence). The CDR3 is 12 amino acids. With 2 bases removed from V and 6 bases from J, the gap between germline ends came to 8 bases.

This chain connects TRBV7-3 to TRBJ2-7; possibly TRBD2 for D (5 bases). The germline V gene has CDR1 SGHTA and CDR2 FQGTGA. The CDR3 loop spans 13 amino acids. The V and J ends lost 2 bases and 12 bases respectively, with 17 bases between them. CDR3 sequence reads: CASSLGSGTQRYF. The CDR3 DNA is TGTGCCAGCAGCTTAGGGAGTGGAACGCAGCGGTACTTC.

This clone occurred once. The J gene is TRBJ1-5, the V gene TRBV7-2; the match to TRBD1 covers 8 bases. CDR3 size: 16 residues. V was pared by 0 bases and J by 4 bases, with 5 bases of the junction left unmatched. Looked up from germline, CDR1 is SGHTA and CDR2 is FQGNSA. The CDR3 reads CASSLARGQGNQPQHF. CDR3 DNA sequence: TGTGCCAGCAGCTTAGCAAGAGGACAGGGAAATCAGCCCCAGCATTTT.

Only a few counts were recorded for this clone. The chain is built from TRBV15 and TRBJ2-1; no definite D call. V gave up 5 bases and J gave up 2 bases, with 13 bases separating them. Germline CDR1 reads LNHNV; CDR2 reads YYDKDF (reference sequence). The CDR3 loop spans 15 amino acids. The CDR3 protein is CATSAGPQAYNEQFF. In DNA form, the CDR3 reads TGTGCCACCAGCGCAGGTCCCCAAGCCTACAATGAGCAGTTCTTC.

This rearrangement joins TRBV30 to TRBJ1-5; 10 positions match TRBD1. Germline V gene sequence: CDR1 GTSNPN, CDR2 SVGIG (reference sequence). V gave up 3 bases and J gave up 5 bases; unmatched junction bases: 1. The CDR3 has 13 residues. Here the CDR3 reads CAWRGTGDQPQHF. The CDR3 nucleotides read TGTGCCTGGAGAGGGACAGGGGATCAGCCCCAGCATTTT.

A few counts support this clone. CDR3 sequence reads: CASSLATSGGREQFF. As DNA, the CDR3 is TGTGCCAGCAGCTTAGCGACTAGCGGGGGGCGTGAGCAGTTCTTC. The chain employs TRBV7-9 and TRBJ2-1, with TRBD2 matching over 13 bases. V gave up 0 bases and J gave up 9 bases; unmatched junction bases: 2. CDR3 size: 15 residues. Looked up from germline, CDR1 is SEHNR and CDR2 is FQNEAQ (reference sequence).

The rearrangement links TRBV7-3 to TRBJ2-7; TRBD1 matches at 7 bases. The germline V gene encodes CDR1 SGHTA and CDR2 FQGTGA. The V gene end was trimmed by 2 bases and the J gene end by 2 bases; junction bases not matched to a gene: 6. The CDR3 runs 15 residues. The CDR3 protein is CASSLSRDRPYEQYF. In nucleotides, the CDR3 is TGTGCCAGCAGCTTATCCCGGGACAGACCCTACGAGCAGTACTTC. The entire variable domain, with the rest obtained from reference TRBV7-3 and TRBJ2-7, is as follows: GAGVSQTPSNKVTEKGKYVELRCDPISGHTALYWYRQSLGQGPEFLIYFQGTGAADDSGLPNDRFFAVRPEGSVSTLKIQRTERGDSAVYLCASSLSRDRPYEQYFGPGTRLTVT.

DNA of the CDR3: TGTGCCAGCAGCCAAGAAACCCGGGGCACAGATACGCAGTATTTT. Translated, it gives CASSQETRGTDTQYF. The rearrangement joins TRBV4-2 to TRBJ2-3; D ambiguous. This CDR3 comprises 15 residues. The V gene lost 0 bases and the J gene lost 1 base, with 8 bases spanning the gap. Looked up from germline, CDR1 is LGHNA and CDR2 is YNFKEQ.

This clone was seen a few times. The chain recombines TRBV6-5 with TRBJ2-7, with D possibly being TRBD1 (5 bases). The CDR3 runs to 14 residues. Trimming left V 4 bases short and J 6 bases short, with 16 bases between. The germline gives CDR1 MNHEY, CDR2 SVGAGI. The CDR3 sequence is CASSSGINSAEQYF. Written as DNA, the CDR3 is TGTGCCAGCAGTTCAGGGATAAACTCGGCCGAGCAGTACTTC.

This chain links TRBV2 with TRBJ1-5; D is possibly TRBD1 (5 bases). The CDR3 loop spans 12 amino acids. V was shortened by 8 bases and J by 4 bases, with 9 bases between the two germline ends. Germline loops: CDR1 SNHLY, CDR2 FYNNEI. The CDR3 DNA reads TGTGCCAGCCAGGGTGCAAATCAGCCCCAGCATTTT. This gives the protein CASQGANQPQHF.

The chain joins TRBV6-5 to TRBJ2-7; D is possibly TRBD2 (7 bases). Deletions cut 6 bases from V and 2 bases from J, with 17 bases between. Germline V lookup: CDR1 MNHEY, CDR2 SVGAGI. The CDR3 runs to 15 residues. The CDR3 region is CASRSSGDNPYEQYF. For the CDR3, the DNA is TGTGCCAGCAGGTCCAGCGGGGACAATCCCTACGAGCAGTACTTC.

As concerns this clone: This sample also contains other DNA sequences that code for the same CDR3. The gene calls are TRBV30 and TRBJ1-2; tentatively, D is TRBD1 (6 bases). This CDR3 is 13 amino acids long. Germline V gives CDR1 GTSNPN, CDR2 SVGIG (reference sequence). The germline V and J ends were trimmed by 0 bases and 4 bases, with 9 bases remaining between them. The CDR3 coding sequence is TGTGCCTGGAGTGTACAGGGTGGCTATGGCTACACCTTC. Translation gives CAWSVQGGYGYTF.

The chain carries TRBV28 and TRBJ1-1, with D possibly being TRBD1 (5 bases). The length of the CDR3 is 15 residues. Germline CDR1 and CDR2: MDHEN and SYDVKM. V shed 1 base and J shed 6 bases, with 15 bases lying between them. The CDR3 loop is CASSLSDSGVAEAFF. The CDR3 nucleotides read TGTGCCAGCAGTTTATCTGACAGTGGGGTAGCTGAAGCTTTCTTT.

The CDR3, as DNA: TGTGCCAGCAGTTACGAGGGTCTCAATGAGCAGTTCTTC. Translated: CASSYEGLNEQFF. This chain uses TRBV6-5 with TRBJ2-1, with D maybe TRBD2 (5 bases). The CDR3 length is 13 residues. V lost 2 bases, J lost 6 bases, and 8 bases lay in between. Germline CDR1 is MNHEY and CDR2 is SVGAGI.

The V call is TRBV14, the J call TRBJ2-1, with 12 positions matching TRBD2. Germline assignment: CDR1 SGHDN and CDR2 FVKESK. The V segment lost 2 bases and the J segment 2 bases; nucleotides outside the gene matches: 13. CDR3 size: 20 residues. In DNA, the CDR3 is TGTGCCAGCAGCCAACTACCGGGACTAGCGGGCCCCAGCACCTACAATGAGCAGTTCTTC. Residues: CASSQLPGLAGPSTYNEQFF.